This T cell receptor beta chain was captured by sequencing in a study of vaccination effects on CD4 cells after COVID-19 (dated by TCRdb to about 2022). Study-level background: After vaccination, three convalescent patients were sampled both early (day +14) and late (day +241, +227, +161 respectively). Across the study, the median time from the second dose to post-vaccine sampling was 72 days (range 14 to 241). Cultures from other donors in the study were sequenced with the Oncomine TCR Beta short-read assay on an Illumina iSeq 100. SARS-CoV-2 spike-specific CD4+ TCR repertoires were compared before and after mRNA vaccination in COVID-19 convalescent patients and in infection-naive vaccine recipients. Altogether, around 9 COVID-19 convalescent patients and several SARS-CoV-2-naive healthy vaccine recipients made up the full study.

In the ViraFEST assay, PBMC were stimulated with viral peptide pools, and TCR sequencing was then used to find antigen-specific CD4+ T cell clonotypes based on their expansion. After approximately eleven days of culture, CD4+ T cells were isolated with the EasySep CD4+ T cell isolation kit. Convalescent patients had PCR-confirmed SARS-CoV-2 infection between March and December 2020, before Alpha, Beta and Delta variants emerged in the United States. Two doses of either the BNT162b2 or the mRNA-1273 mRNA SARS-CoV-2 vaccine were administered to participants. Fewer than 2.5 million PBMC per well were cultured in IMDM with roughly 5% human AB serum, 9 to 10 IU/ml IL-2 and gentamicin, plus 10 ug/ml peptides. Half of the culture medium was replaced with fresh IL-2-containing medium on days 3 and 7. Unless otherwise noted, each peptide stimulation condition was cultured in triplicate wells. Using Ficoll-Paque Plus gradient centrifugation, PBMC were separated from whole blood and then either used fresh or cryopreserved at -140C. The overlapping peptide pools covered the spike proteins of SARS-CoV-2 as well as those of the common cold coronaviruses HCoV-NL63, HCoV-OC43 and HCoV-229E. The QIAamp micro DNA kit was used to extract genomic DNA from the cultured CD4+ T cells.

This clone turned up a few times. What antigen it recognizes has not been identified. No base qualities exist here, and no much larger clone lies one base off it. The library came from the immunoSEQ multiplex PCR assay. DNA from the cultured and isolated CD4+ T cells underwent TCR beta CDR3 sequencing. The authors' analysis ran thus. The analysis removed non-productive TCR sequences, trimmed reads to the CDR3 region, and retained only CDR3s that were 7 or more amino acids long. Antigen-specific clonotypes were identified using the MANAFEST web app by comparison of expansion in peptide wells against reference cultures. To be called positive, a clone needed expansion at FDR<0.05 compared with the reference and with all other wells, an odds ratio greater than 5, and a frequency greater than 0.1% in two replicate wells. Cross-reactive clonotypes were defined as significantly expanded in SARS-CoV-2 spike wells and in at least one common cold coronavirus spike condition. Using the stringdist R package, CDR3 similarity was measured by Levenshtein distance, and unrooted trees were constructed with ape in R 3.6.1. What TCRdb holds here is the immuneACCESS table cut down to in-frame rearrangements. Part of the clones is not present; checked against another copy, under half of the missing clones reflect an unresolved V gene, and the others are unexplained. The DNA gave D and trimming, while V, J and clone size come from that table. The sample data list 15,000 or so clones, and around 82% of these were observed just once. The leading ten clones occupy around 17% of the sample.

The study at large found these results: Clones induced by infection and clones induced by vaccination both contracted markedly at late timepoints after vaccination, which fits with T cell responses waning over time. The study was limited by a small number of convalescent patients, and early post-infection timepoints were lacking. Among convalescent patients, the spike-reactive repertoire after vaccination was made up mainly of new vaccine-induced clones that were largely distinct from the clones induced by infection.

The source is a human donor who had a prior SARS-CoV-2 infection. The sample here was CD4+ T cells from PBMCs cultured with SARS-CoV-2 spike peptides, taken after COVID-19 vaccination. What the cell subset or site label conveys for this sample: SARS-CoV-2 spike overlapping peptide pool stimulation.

The sequence in DNA is TGCGCCAGCAGCCACACCCGGGCCGCTGAAGCTTTCTTT. Its translation is CASSHTRAAEAFF. The chain is made from TRBV4-1 and TRBJ1-1; the D gene identity is not certain. The CDR3 sequence holds 13 residues, the cysteine and phenylalanine included. The entry retains the CDR3 DNA only, 39 bases that are in frame from base 1. According to the germline V gene, CDR1 reads MGHRA and CDR2 reads YSYEKL. V is cut by 3 bases and J by 6 bases, and the space between the germline ends is 11 bases.